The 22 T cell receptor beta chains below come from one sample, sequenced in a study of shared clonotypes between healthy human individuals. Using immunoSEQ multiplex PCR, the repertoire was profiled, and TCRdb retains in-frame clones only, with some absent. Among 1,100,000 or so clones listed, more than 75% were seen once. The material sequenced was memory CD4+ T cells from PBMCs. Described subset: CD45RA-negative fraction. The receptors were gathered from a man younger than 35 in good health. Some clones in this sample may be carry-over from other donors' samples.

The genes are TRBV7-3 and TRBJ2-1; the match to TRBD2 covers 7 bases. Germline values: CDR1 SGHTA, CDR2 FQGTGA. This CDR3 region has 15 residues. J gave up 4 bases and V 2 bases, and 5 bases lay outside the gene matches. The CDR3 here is CASSLSAGAYNEQFF. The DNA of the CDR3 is TGTGCCAGCAGCTTATCTGCGGGAGCTTACAATGAGCAGTTCTTC.

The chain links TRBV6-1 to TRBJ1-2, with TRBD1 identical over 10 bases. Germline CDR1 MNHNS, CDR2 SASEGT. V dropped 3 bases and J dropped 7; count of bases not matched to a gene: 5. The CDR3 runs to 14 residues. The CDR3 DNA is TGTGCCAGCAGTGATAGACAGGGGGCGGGTGGCTACACCTTC. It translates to CASSDRQGAGGYTF.

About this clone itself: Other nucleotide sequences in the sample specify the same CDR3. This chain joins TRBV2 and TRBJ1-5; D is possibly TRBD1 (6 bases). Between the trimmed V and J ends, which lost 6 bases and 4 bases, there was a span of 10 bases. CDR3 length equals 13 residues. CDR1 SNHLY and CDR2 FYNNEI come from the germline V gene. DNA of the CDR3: TGTGCCAGCAGAGGACAGCCTAATCAGCCCCAGCATTTT. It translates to CASRGQPNQPQHF.

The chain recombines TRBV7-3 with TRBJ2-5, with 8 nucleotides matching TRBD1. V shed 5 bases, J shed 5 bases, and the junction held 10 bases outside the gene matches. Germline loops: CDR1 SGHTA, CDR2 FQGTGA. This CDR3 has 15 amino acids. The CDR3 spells CASSRQGPPGETQYF. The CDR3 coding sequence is TGTGCCAGCAGCCGACAGGGGCCGCCAGGGGAGACCCAGTACTTC.

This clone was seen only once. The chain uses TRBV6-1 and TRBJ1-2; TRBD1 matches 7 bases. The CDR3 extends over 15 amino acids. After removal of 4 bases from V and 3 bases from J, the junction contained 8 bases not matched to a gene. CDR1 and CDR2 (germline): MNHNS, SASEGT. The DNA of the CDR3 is TGTGCCAGCAGTGTGGGAGACAGGGCTTACTATGGCTACACCTTC. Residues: CASSVGDRAYYGYTF.

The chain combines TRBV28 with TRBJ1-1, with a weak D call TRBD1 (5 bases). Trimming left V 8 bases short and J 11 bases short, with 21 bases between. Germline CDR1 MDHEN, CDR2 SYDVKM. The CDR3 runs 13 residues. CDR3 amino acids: CASSTRDVSVAFF. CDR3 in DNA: TGTGCCAGCTCAACCCGGGACGTCAGTGTGGCTTTCTTT.

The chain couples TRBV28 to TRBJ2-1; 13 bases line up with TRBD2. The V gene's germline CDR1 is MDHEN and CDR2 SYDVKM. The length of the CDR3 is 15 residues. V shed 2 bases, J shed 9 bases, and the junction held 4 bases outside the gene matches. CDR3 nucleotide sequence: TGTGCCAGCAGTTTACCGGGACTAGCGGGAAGTGAGCAGTTCTTC. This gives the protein CASSLPGLAGSEQFF.

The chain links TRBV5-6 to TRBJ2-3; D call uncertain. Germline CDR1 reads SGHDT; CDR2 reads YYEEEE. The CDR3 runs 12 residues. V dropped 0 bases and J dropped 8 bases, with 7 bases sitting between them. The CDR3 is CASSLGVATQYF. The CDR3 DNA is TGTGCCAGCAGCTTGGGGGTAGCTACGCAGTATTTT.

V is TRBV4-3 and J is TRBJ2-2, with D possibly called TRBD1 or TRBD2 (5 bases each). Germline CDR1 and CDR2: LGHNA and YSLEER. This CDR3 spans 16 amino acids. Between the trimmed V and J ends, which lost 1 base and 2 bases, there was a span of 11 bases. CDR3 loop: CASSQGLGTNTGELFF. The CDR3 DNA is TGCGCCAGCAGCCAAGGTTTGGGGACCAACACCGGGGAGCTGTTTTTT.

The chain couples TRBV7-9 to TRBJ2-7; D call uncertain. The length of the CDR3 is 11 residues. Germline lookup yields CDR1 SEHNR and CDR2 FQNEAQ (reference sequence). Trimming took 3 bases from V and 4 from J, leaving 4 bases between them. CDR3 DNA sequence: TGTGCCAGCAGCTTTAGGTACGAGCAGTACTTC. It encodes CASSFRYEQYF.

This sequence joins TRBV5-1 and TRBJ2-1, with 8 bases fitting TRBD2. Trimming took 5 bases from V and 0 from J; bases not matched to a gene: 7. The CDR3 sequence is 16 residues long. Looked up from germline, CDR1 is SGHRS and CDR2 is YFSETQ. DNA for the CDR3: TGCGCCAGCAGACCTACTAGCGGAAGCTCCTACAATGAGCAGTTCTTC. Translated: CASRPTSGSSYNEQFF.

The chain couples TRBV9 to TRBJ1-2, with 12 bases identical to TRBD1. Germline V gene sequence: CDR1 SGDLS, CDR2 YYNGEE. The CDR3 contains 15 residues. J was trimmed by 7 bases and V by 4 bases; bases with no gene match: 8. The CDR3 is CASSLRGTGGFGYTF. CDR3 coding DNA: TGTGCCAGCAGCCTTAGGGGGACAGGGGGCTTTGGCTACACCTTC.

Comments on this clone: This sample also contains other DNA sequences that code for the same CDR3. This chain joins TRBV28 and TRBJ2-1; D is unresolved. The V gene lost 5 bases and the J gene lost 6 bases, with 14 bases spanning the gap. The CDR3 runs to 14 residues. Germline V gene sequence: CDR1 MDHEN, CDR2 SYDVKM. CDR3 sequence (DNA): TGTGCCAGCAGTCCCCCCGGTGTAAGCAATGAGCAGTTCTTC. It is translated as CASSPPGVSNEQFF.

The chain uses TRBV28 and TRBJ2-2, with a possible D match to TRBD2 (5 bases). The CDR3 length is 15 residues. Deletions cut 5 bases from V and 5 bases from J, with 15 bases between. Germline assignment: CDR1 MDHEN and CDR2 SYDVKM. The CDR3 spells CASSPGGATTGELFF. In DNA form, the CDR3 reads TGTGCCAGCAGTCCCGGAGGAGCTACGACCGGGGAGCTGTTTTTT.

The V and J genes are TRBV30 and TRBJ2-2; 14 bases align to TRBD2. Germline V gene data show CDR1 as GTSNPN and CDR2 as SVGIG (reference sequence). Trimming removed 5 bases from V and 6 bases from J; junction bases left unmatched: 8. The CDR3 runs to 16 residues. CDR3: CAWAVGTSGSPGELFF. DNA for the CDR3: TGTGCCTGGGCCGTTGGGACTAGCGGGAGCCCCGGGGAGCTGTTTTTT.

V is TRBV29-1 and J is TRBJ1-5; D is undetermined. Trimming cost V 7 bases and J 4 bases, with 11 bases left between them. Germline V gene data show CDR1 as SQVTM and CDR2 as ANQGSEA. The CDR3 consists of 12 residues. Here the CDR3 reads CSALWQNQPQHF. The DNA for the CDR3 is TGCAGCGCCCTTTGGCAGAATCAGCCCCAGCATTTT.

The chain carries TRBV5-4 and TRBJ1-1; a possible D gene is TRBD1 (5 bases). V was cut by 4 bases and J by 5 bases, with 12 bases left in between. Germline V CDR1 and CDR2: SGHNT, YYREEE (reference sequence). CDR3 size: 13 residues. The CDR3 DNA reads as TGTGCCAGCAGCCCAGCCGGGGGAACTGAAGCTTTCTTT. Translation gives CASSPAGGTEAFF. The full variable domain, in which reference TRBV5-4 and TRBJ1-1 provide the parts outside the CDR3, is ETGVTQSPTHLIKTRGQQVTLRCSSQSGHNTVSWYQQALGQGPQFIFQYYREEENGRGNFPPRFSGLQFPNYSSELNVNALELDDSALYLCASSPAGGTEAFFGQGTRLTVV.

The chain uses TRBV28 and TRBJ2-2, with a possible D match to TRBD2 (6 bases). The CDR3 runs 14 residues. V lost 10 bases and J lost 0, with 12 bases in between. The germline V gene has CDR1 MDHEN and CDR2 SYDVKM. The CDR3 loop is CATGGLTNTGELFF. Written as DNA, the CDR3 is TGTGCCACCGGAGGGCTCACGAACACCGGGGAGCTGTTTTTT. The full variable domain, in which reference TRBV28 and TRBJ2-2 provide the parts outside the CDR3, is DVKVTQSSRYLVKRTGEKVFLECVQDMDHENMFWYRQDPGLGLRLIYFSYDVKMKEKGDIPEGYSVSREKKERFSLILESASTNQTSMYLCATGGLTNTGELFFGEGSRLTVL.

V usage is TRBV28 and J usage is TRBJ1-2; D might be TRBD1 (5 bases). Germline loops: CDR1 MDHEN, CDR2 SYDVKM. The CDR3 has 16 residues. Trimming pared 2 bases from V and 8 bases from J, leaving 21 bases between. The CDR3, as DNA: TGTGCCAGCAGTTTAAGTTGGGACGGGACGCTCAGGGGCTACACCTTC. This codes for CASSLSWDGTLRGYTF.

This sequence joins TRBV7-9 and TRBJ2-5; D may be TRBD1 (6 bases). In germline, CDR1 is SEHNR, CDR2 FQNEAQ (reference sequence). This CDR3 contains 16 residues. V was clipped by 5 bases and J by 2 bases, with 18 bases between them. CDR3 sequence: CASSAFSRRGQETQYF. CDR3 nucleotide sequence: TGTGCCAGCAGCGCCTTTTCGAGAAGGGGGCAAGAGACCCAGTACTTC.

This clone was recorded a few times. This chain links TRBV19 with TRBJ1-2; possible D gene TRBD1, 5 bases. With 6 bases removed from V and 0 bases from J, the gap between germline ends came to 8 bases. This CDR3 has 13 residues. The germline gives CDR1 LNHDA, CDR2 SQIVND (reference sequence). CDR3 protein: CASRLRANYGYTF. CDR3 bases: TGTGCCAGTAGACTCAGGGCTAACTATGGCTACACCTTC.

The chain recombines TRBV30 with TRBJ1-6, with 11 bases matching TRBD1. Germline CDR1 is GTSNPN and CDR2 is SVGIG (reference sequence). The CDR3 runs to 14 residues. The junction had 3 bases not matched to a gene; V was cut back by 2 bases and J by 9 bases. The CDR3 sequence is CAWSHGTGGSPLHF. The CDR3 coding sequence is TGTGCCTGGAGTCACGGGACAGGGGGTTCACCCCTCCACTTT.